The 5 T cell receptor beta chains below all came from one sample that was sequenced in a study of blood T cell repertoires in COVID-19. Here immunoSEQ multiplex PCR was the method, and the copy in TCRdb shows in-frame clones only, minus some. Among 100,000 to 120,000 clones listed, 70% to 90% were seen once. Sequenced sample: peripheral blood. The source is a woman in her 70s who had recovered from COVID-19.

The rearrangement joins TRBV2 to TRBJ1-2, with a possible D match to TRBD1 (5 bases). Trimming removed 5 bases from V and 4 bases from J, with 17 bases in between. Germline V gene lookup returns CDR1 SNHLY and CDR2 FYNNEI. The CDR3 is made up of 15 amino acids. The DNA for the CDR3 is TGTGCCAGCAGTTCCCACGTGACAGCCCCCTATGGCTACACCTTC. Translated: CASSSHVTAPYGYTF. Filled out from reference TRBV2 and TRBJ1-2, the complete variable domain reads EPEVTQTPSHQVTQMGQEVILRCVPISNHLYFYWYRQILGQKVEFLVSFYNNEISEKSEIFDDQFSVERPDGSNFTLKIRSTKLEDSAMYFCASSSHVTAPYGYTFGSGTRLTVV.

This chain joins TRBV6-2 or TRBV6-3 and TRBJ2-5, with 13 bases that match TRBD2. The germline V gene encodes CDR1 MNHEY and CDR2 SVGEGT. V shed 5 bases and J 5 bases; nucleotides not matched to a gene: 11. The CDR3 is 17 amino acids. The CDR3 here is CASSLGRTSGRGETQYF. CDR3 coding DNA: TGTGCCAGCAGTCTAGGAAGGACTAGCGGGAGAGGGGAGACCCAGTACTTC.

V gene TRBV6-2 or TRBV6-3 combines with J gene TRBJ1-5, with 9 bases lining up with TRBD1. The CDR3 extends over 15 amino acids. V lost 2 bases, J lost 3 bases, and 2 bases stayed unmatched. Germline V gene lookup returns CDR1 MNHEY and CDR2 SVGEGT. CDR3 in DNA: TGTGCCAGCAGTTACCGACAGGGGGACAATCAGCCCCAGCATTTT. Translation: CASSYRQGDNQPQHF.

The J gene is TRBJ2-2, the V gene TRBV19; 9 nucleotides agree with TRBD1. There are 16 residues in the CDR3. The ends lost 4 bases at V and 1 base at J; junction bases unmatched: 4. The germline gives CDR1 LNHDA, CDR2 SQIVND (reference sequence). CDR3 loop: CASSTGQGRNTGELFF. The CDR3 coding sequence is TGTGCCAGTAGTACCGGACAGGGGAGGAACACCGGGGAGCTGTTTTTT.

J is TRBJ2-1 and V is TRBV18, with 7 bases identical to TRBD2. Germline CDR1 and CDR2: KGHSH and LQKENI. The CDR3 is made up of 14 amino acids. With V trimmed by 3 bases and J by 2 bases, 1 base remained unmatched. Here the CDR3 reads CASSPGLAYNEQFF. CDR3 DNA: TGTGCCAGCTCACCCGGACTAGCCTACAATGAGCAGTTCTTC.